This T cell receptor beta chain was recorded in a study of tumor-infiltrating lymphocytes in primary liver carcinoma. Blood RNA was derived from unsorted whole blood, and germline DNA was extracted too. Researchers generated TCR beta cDNA from roughly 520 ng of total RNA, relying on a constant-region primer. The TCR beta library was amplified through three nested multiplex PCR rounds in a modified ARM-PCR procedure. TRBV1-TRBV30 forward primers paired with a C-beta reverse primer drove the first two PCR rounds, approximately 11 cycles each. TCRdb ran MiXCR on the multiplex PCR reads and lists one entry per CDR3 protein. The data contain approximately 300,000 distinct CDR3 sequences, 55% to 65% of them seen just once; the ten biggest clones take up roughly 10%. The table lists this clonotype with a count of one. A much bigger clone sits one base away, suggesting this may be a read error. V lost 5 bases and J lost 3, with 12 bases in between. Germline V lookup: CDR1 SGHDT, CDR2 YYEEEE. This CDR3 is built from 13 residues.

The chain is built from TRBV5-6 and TRBJ2-7, with D perhaps given as TRBD1 or TRBD2 (6 bases each). The receptor comes from a man aged 35 to 55 with primary liver carcinoma and hepatitis B virus infection. Sequencing used peripheral blood. The DNA of the CDR3 is TGTGCCAGCAGGCGGGGACATATCTACGAGCAGTACTTC. Encoded protein: CASRRGHIYEQYF. The full variable domain, its missing parts supplied by reference TRBV5-6 and TRBJ2-7, is DAGVTQSPTHLIKTRGQQVTLRCSPKSGHDTVSWYQQALGQGPQFIFQYYEEEERQRGNFPDRFSGHQFPNYSSELNVNALLLGDSALYLCASRRGHIYEQYFGPGTRLTVT.